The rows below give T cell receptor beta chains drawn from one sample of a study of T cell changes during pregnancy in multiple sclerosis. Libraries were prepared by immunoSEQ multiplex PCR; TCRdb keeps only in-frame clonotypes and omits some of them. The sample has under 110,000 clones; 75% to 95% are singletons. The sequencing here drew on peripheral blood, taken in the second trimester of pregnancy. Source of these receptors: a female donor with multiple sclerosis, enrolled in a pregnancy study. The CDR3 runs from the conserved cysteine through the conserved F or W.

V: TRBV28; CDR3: CASGPQGSYNEQFF
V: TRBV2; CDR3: CASSGTSGRAFNTQYF
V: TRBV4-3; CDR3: CASSRDLGQVGNQPQHF
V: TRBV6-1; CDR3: CASSGLAGGPVPGELFF
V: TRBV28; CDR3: CASSLDSLNQPQHF
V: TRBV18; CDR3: CASSPTSTGTREQYF
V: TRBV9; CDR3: CASSYSPGTGGTGELFF
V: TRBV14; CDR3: CASSQEGLPGDEQYF
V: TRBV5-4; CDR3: CASSLVVSGELFF
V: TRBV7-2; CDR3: CASSLDGLSSANSYEQYF
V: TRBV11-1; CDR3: CASSSRLAGSIFPDTQYF
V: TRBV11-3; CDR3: CASSLAPSSYEQYF
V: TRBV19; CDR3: CASSLTGTGDEKLFF
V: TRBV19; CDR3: CASSRSDSYNQPQHF
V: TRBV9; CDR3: CASSVSGGKSTDTQYF
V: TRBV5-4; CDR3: CASSLQGVNEKLFF
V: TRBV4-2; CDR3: CASSREDRNTGELFF
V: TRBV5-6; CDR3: CASSYTGVDTEAFF
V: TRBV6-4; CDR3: CASSELAGEHNEQFF
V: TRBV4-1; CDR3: CASSQGPPLAGGTDTQYF
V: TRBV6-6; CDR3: CASRPQGETQYF
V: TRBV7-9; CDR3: CASRITGQVMNTGELFF
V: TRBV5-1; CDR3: CASSVAGIPTDTQYF
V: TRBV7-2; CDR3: CASSLTGTTSYNEQFF
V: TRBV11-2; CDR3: CASSPTSGFWETQYF
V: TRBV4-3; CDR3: CASSQMAGTSYNEQFF
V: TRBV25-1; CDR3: CASSRGLAGGLNEQFF
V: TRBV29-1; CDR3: CSVTTDTTNTGELFF
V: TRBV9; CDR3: CASSVATSGELFF
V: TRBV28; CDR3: CASSPAGRSGYTF
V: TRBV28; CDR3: CASTLAALGTGELFF
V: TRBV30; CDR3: CAWSGRGSNQPQHF
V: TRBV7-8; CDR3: CASSPSGSSYEQYF
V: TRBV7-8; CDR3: CASSDRLGNEQFF
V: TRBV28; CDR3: CASSFVRTGTSGRFYNEQFF
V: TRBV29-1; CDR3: CSVELAGGSDTQYF
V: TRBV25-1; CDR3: CASLAGGDGNTGELFF
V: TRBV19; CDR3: CASSISLGSEQYF
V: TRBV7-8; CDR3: CASSSRGAGGNEQFF
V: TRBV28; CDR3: CASSLLGLEHNEQFF
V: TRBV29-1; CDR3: CSVTGQGVYNEQFF
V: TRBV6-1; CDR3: CASSEAPGYTEAFF
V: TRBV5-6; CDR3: CASSSSRGLAEAFF
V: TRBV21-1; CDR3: CASTRRGKSSNQPQHF